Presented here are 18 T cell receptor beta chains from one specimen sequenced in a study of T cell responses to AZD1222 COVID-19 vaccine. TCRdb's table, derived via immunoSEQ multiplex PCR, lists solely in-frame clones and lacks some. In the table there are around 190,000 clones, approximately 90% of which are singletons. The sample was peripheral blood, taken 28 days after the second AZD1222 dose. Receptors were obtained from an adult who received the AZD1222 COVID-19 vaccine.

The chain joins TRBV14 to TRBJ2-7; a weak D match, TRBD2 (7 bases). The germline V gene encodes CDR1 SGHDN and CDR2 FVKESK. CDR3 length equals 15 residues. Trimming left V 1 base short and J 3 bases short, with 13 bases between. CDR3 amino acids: CASSQGPGGGYEQYF. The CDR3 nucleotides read TGTGCCAGCAGCCAAGGTCCGGGGGGCGGCTACGAGCAGTACTTC.

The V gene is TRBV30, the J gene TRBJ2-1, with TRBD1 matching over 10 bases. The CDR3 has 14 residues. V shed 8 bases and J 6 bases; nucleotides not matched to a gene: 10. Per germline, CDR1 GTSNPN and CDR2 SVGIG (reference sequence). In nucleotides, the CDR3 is TGTGCCGGATCCGGGACAGGGGTTGCCAATGAGCAGTTCTTC. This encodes CAGSGTGVANEQFF.

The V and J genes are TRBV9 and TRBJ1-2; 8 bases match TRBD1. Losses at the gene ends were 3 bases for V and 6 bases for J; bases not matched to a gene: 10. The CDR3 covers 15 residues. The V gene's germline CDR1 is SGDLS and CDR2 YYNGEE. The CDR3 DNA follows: TGTGCCAGCAGCGGGGGAGCAGGGGGCAGAGATGGCTACACCTTC. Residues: CASSGGAGGRDGYTF.

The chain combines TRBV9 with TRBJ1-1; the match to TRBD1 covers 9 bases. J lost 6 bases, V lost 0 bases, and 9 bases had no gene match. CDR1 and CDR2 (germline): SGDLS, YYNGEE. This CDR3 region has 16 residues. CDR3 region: CASSVGDRGAIAEAFF. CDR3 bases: TGTGCCAGCAGCGTAGGAGACAGGGGGGCGATCGCTGAAGCTTTCTTT.

Here the CDR3 reads CASSLKGGELFF. The CDR3 DNA reads TGCGCCAGCAGCTTGAAGGGCGGGGAGCTGTTTTTT. The rearrangement uses TRBV5-1 and TRBJ2-2; D not certain. The germline gives CDR1 SGHRS, CDR2 YFSETQ. The V and J ends lost 1 base and 7 bases respectively, with 5 bases between them. This CDR3 is 12 amino acids long.

The CDR3 DNA follows: TGCGCCAGCAGCCCCGACACCGGGACAGGGGCCTACAATGAGCAGTTCTTC. It codes for CASSPDTGTGAYNEQFF. This chain links TRBV4-1 with TRBJ2-1; 10 bases align to TRBD1. The V segment lost 4 bases and the J segment 2 bases; nucleotides outside the gene matches: 8. Germline values: CDR1 MGHRA, CDR2 YSYEKL. This CDR3 comprises 17 residues.

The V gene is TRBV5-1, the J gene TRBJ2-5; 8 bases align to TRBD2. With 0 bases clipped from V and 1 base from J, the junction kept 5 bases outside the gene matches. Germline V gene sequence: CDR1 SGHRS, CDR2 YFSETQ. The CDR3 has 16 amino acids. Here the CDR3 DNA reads TGCGCCAGCAGCTTGGTAGGGCTAGCGGGCCAAGAGACCCAGTACTTC. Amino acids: CASSLVGLAGQETQYF.

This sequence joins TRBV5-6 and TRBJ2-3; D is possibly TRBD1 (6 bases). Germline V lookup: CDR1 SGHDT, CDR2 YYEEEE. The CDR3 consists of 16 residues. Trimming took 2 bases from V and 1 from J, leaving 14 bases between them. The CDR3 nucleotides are TGTGCCAGCAGCTTTGCAGGGGCCGCCCGCACAGATACGCAGTATTTT. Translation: CASSFAGAARTDTQYF.

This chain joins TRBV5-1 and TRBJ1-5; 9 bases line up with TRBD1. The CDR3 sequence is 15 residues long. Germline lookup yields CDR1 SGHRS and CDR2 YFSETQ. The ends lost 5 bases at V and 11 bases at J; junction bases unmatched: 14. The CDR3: CASRAGDRDESAQHF. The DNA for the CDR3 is TGCGCCAGCAGGGCCGGGGACAGGGATGAATCAGCCCAGCATTTT.

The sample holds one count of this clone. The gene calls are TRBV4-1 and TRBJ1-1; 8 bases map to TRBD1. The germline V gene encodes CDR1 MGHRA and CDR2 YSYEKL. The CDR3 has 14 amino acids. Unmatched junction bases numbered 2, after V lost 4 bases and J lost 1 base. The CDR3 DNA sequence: TGCGCCAGCAGCCCCGGACAGGGGAACACTGAAGCTTTCTTT. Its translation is CASSPGQGNTEAFF.

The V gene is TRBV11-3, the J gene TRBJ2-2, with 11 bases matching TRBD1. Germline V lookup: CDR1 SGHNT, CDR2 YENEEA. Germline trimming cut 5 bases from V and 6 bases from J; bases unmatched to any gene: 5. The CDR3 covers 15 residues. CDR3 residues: CASSLGQGGSGELFF. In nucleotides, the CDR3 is TGTGCCAGCAGCCTGGGACAGGGGGGGTCCGGGGAGCTGTTTTTT.

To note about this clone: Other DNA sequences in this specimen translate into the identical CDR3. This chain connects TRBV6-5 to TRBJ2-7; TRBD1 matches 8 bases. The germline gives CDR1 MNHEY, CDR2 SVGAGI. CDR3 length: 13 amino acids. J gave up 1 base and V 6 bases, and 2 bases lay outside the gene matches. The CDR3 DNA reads TGTGCCAGCAGCCGACAGGGGTCCTACGAGCAGTACTTC. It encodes CASSRQGSYEQYF.

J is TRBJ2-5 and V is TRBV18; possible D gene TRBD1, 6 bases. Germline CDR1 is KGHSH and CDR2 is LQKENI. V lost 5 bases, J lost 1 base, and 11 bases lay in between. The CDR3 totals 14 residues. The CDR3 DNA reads TGTGCCAGCTCAGCTACAGGGTTCCAAGAGACCCAGTACTTC. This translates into CASSATGFQETQYF.

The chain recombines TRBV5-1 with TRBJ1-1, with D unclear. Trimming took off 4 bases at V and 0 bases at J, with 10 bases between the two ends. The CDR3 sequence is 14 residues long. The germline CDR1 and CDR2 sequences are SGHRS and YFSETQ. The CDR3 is CASSKDRVNTEAFF. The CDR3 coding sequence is TGCGCCAGCAGCAAGGACCGAGTGAACACTGAAGCTTTCTTT.

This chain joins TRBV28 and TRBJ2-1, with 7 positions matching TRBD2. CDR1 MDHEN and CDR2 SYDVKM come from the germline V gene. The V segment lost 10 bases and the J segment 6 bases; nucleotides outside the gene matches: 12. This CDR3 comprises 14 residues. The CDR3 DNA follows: TGTGCCATTCTGACCGGGACTACCCTCAATGAGCAGTTCTTC. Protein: CAILTGTTLNEQFF.

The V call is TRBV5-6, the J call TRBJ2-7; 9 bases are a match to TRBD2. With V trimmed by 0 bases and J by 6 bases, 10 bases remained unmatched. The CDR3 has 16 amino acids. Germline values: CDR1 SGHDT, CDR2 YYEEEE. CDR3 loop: CASSLEGSSGSPEQYF. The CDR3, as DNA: TGTGCCAGCAGCTTGGAGGGGAGTAGCGGGAGTCCCGAGCAGTACTTC.

The DNA for the CDR3 is TGTGCCAGCAGCACGGGTACCGTTACCGTCGCAGATACGCAGTATTTT. It yields the protein CASSTGTVTVADTQYF. The J gene is TRBJ2-3, the V gene TRBV4-2, with unresolved D. The CDR3 totals 16 residues. Trimming pared 5 bases from V and 4 bases from J, leaving 19 bases between. Germline-derived CDR1 and CDR2 are LGHNA and YNFKEQ.

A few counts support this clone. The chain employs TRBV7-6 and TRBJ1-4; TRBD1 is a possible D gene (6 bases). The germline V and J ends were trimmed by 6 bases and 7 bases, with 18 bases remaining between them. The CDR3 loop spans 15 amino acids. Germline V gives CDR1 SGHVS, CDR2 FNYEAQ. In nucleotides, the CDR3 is TGTGCCAGCAGTTCTACAGGGATCGTCGGTGAAAAACTGTTTTTT. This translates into CASSSTGIVGEKLFF.